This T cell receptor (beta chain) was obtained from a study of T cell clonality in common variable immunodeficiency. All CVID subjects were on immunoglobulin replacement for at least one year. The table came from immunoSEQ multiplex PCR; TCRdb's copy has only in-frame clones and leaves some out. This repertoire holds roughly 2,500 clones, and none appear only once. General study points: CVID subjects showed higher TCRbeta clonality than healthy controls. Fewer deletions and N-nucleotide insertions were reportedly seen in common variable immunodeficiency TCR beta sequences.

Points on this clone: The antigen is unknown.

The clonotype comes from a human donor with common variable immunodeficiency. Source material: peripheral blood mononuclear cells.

The CDR3 reads CASSSGGFTNEKLFF. The DNA read from the CDR3 is TGTGCCAGCAGCTCGGGGGGGTTTACCAATGAAAAA. The genes are TRBV7-9 and TRBJ1-4; a possible D gene is TRBD1 (5 bases). The CDR3 end falls 3 residues outside the read, so it is completed with the germline J gene. The CDR3 totals 15 residues. V shed 4 bases and J shed 5 bases, with 14 bases lying between them. Germline V gene sequence: CDR1 SEHNR, CDR2 FQNEAQ (reference sequence).